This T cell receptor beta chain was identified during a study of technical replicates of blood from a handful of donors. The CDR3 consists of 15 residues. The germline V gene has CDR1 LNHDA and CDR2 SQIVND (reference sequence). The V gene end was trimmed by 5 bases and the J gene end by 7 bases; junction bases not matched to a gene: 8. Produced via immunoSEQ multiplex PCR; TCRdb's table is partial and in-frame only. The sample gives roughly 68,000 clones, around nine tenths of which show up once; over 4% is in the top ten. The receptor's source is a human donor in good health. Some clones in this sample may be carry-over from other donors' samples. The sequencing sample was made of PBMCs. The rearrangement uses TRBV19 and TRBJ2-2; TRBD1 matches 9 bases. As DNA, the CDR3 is TGTGCCAGTAGTCGATACAGGGGGCGCAACGGGGAGCTGTTTTTT. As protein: CASSRYRGRNGELFF.